This record looks at one T cell receptor beta chain sequence and its context. Germline V gene lookup returns CDR1 MNHEY and CDR2 SMNVEV (reference sequence). This CDR3 has 16 residues. V lost 5 bases and J lost 4; bases outside the gene matches: 7. Sequencing targeted TCR beta in T cells from blood (CD8+ and CD4+). An input of about 0.45 to 1 ug of RNA was subjected to reverse transcription using random hexamers. The authors amplified TCR beta CDR3 across 54 Vbeta and 13 Jbeta using immunoSEQ multiplex PCR. MiXCR was run by TCRdb on the immunoSEQ multiplex PCR reads, yielding one entry per CDR3 protein. The table lists around 270,000 distinct CDR3 sequences, around 85% of them singletons. This sample stems from a study of CD8 T cells in Susac syndrome.

J is TRBJ2-1 and V is TRBV27, with 11 bases matching TRBD2. Material for sequencing was CD8+ T cells from PBMCs. This TCR derives from a human donor with multiple sclerosis. The CDR3 DNA sequence: TGTGCCAGCAGTACGTATAGCGGGAGGGCGTACAATGAGCAGTTCTTC. Its translation: CASSTYSGRAYNEQFF.